This passage covers 17 T cell receptor beta chains from one sample sequenced in a study of shared clonotypes between healthy human individuals (dated by TCRdb to 2020 to 2022). Libraries were prepared through the immunoSEQ multiplex PCR assay. Held by TCRdb, this immuneACCESS table contains in-frame sequences only and omits some clones. Under half of the omission traces to an unresolved V gene where checked; the cause of the rest is unknown. The sample table records 800,000 to 950,000 clones; about 96% of these occur just once. The ten largest account for less than 0.25% of the sample. CD8 naive samples consisted of CD45RO-negative cells that were positively selected for CCR7, yielding a CD45RA+CCR7+ population without TemRA cells. The sequenced material came from naive CD8+ T cells sorted from blood. The cell subset or site tag for this specimen amounts to: CD45RA+CCR7+. These receptors were taken from a man aged 25 to 45 in good health.

The chain carries TRBV29-1 and TRBJ2-2; D possibly uses TRBD1 or TRBD2 (5 bases each). Germline lookup yields CDR1 SQVTM and CDR2 ANQGSEA. V lost 1 base and J lost 7, with 13 bases in between. The CDR3 contains 14 residues. The CDR3, as DNA: TGCAGCGTTGAAGCGGGACGAGCCGGCGGGGAGCTGTTTTTT. It encodes CSVEAGRAGGELFF.

This sequence joins TRBV29-1 and TRBJ2-2; 12 bases fit TRBD1. This CDR3 region has 19 residues. The germline gives CDR1 SQVTM, CDR2 ANQGSEA. V shed 0 bases, J shed 1 base, and the junction held 9 bases outside the gene matches. The CDR3: CSVEDPGQGATVNTGELFF. The CDR3 DNA reads TGCAGCGTTGAAGACCCGGGACAGGGGGCGACAGTGAACACCGGGGAGCTGTTTTTT.

The chain carries TRBV18 and TRBJ2-1; 13 positions agree with TRBD2. The CDR3 consists of 20 residues. Germline V gene lookup returns CDR1 KGHSH and CDR2 LQKENI. The V gene end was trimmed by 2 bases and the J gene end by 1 base; junction bases not matched to a gene: 11. CDR3 loop: CASSPSEWTSGRKSYNEQFF. CDR3 nucleotide sequence: TGTGCCAGCTCACCATCAGAGTGGACTAGCGGGAGAAAATCCTACAATGAGCAGTTCTTC.

This clone appeared once. This chain joins TRBV4-1 and TRBJ1-4, with TRBD1 matching over 8 bases. Germline V gene sequence: CDR1 MGHRA, CDR2 YSYEKL. V dropped 1 base and J dropped 8; count of bases not matched to a gene: 3. The CDR3 is 14 amino acids. CDR3 DNA sequence: TGCGCCAGCAGCCAAGGCAGGGGGCGGGAAAAACTGTTTTTT. It encodes CASSQGRGREKLFF.

This chain joins TRBV7-7 and TRBJ2-2; D gene unclear. The CDR3 runs to 12 residues. V gave up 1 base and J gave up 8 bases, with 5 bases separating them. The germline V gene encodes CDR1 SSHAT and CDR2 FNYEAQ (reference sequence). The CDR3 is CASSLEAGELFF. The CDR3 DNA is TGTGCCAGCAGCTTAGAGGCTGGGGAGCTGTTTTTT.

Comment on this clone: Different DNA sequences within this sample yield the same CDR3. The J gene is TRBJ2-7, the V gene TRBV11-2; D gene unclear. The CDR3 sequence is 14 residues long. V lost 0 bases, J lost 1 base, and 7 bases lay in between. CDR1 is SGHAT, CDR2 FQNNGV, per germline. CDR3 region: CASSLDLGSYEQYF. DNA of the CDR3: TGTGCCAGCAGCTTAGACCTGGGGTCCTACGAGCAGTACTTC.

The chain links TRBV15 to TRBJ1-5; tentative D call: TRBD1 (5 bases). This CDR3 is 13 amino acids long. V shed 3 bases and J shed 7 bases, with 10 bases lying between them. Germline loops: CDR1 LNHNV, CDR2 YYDKDF (reference sequence). The CDR3 nucleotides are TGTGCCACCAGCAGGACAGAAACACAGCCCCAGCATTTT. Translating gives CATSRTETQPQHF.

The chain has TRBV29-1 and TRBJ2-1, with TRBD2 matching over 11 bases. Germline V gene sequence: CDR1 SQVTM, CDR2 ANQGSEA. The J segment lost 7 bases and the V segment lost 3 bases, leaving 11 bases of the junction unmatched. CDR3 size: 16 residues. CDR3 nucleotides: TGCAGCGTTGAGGCGCGTCCGGGACTAGCGGCGAATGAGCAGTTCTTC. This sequence encodes CSVEARPGLAANEQFF.

There are a few counts of this clone. Other DNA variants within this sample encode the same CDR3. The V gene is TRBV9, the J gene TRBJ2-1, with 11 bases identical to TRBD1. With 3 bases clipped from V and 3 bases from J, the junction kept 2 bases outside the gene matches. The CDR3 is made up of 15 amino acids. Per the germline V gene, CDR1 is SGDLS and CDR2 is YYNGEE. CDR3 DNA: TGTGCCAGCAGCGCCGGGACAGGGGGCTACAATGAGCAGTTCTTC. This gives the protein CASSAGTGGYNEQFF. Full variable domain (remainder filled in from reference TRBV9 and TRBJ2-1): DSGVTQTPKHLITATGQRVTLRCSPRSGDLSVYWYQQSLDQGLQFLIQYYNGEERAKGNILERFSAQQFPDLHSELNLSSLELGDSALYFCASSAGTGGYNEQFFGPGTRLTVL.

The chain links TRBV7-6 to TRBJ1-5; D perhaps matches TRBD1 (5 bases). The CDR3 spans 16 residues. Trimming removed 5 bases at V and 6 bases at J, with 20 bases between. The germline V gene encodes CDR1 SGHVS and CDR2 FNYEAQ. CDR3 bases: TGTGCCAGCAGCCCTCAAACCCAGGGTTGGGGTCAGCCCCAGCATTTT. Its translation is CASSPQTQGWGQPQHF.

V is TRBV10-3 and J is TRBJ2-5; 7 bases line up with TRBD2. Germline loops: CDR1 ENHRY, CDR2 SYGVKD. The length of the CDR3 is 12 residues. V dropped 10 bases and J dropped 3; count of bases not matched to a gene: 5. The CDR3 coding sequence is TGTGCCACCTGCGGGGGTGAAGAGACCCAGTACTTC. This translates into CATCGGEETQYF.

The CDR3 loop reads CASSLGLREQYF. The CDR3 bases are TGTGCCAGCAGCTTGGGTTTGCGGGAGCAGTACTTC. V usage is TRBV5-6 and J usage is TRBJ2-7; D not resolved. V lost 0 bases and J 7 bases, leaving 8 bases between the germline ends. Germline V gene sequence: CDR1 SGHDT, CDR2 YYEEEE. The length of the CDR3 is 12 residues.

This chain uses TRBV7-3 with TRBJ2-5; tentatively, D is TRBD2 (6 bases). The CDR3 runs 14 residues. Germline loops: CDR1 SGHTA, CDR2 FQGTGA. The germline V and J ends were trimmed by 5 bases and 5 bases, with 15 bases remaining between them. This chain's CDR3 is CASSLEGGVETQYF. In DNA, the CDR3 is TGTGCCAGCAGCCTCGAAGGAGGGGTGGAGACCCAGTACTTC.

V and J are TRBV6-6 and TRBJ2-7, with 7 bases matching TRBD2. The CDR3 covers 14 residues. The trim removed 0 bases at V and 5 bases at J, leaving 4 bases unmatched. Germline-derived CDR1 and CDR2 are MNHNY and SVGAGI (reference sequence). This CDR3 is CASSYSDGRDEQYF. CDR3 sequence (DNA): TGTGCCAGCAGTTACTCCGATGGGAGGGACGAGCAGTACTTC.

This chain connects TRBV4-1 to TRBJ2-7; 9 nucleotides line up with TRBD1. V was clipped by 5 bases and J by 3 bases; unmatched bases: 5. This CDR3 is built from 14 residues. The germline gives CDR1 MGHRA, CDR2 YSYEKL. The CDR3 spells CASSSGTGLYEQYF. CDR3 bases: TGCGCCAGCAGCTCCGGGACAGGGCTCTACGAGCAGTACTTC.

This rearrangement joins TRBV5-5 to TRBJ2-7; no definite D call. This CDR3 spans 13 amino acids. V gave up 0 bases and J gave up 3 bases, with 7 bases separating them. The germline V gene encodes CDR1 SGHKS and CDR2 YYEKEE (reference sequence). CDR3 sequence: CASSLDNYYEQYF. The DNA for the CDR3 is TGTGCCAGCAGCTTGGATAACTACTACGAGCAGTACTTC.

This rearrangement joins TRBV9 to TRBJ2-5, with D tentatively TRBD1 (6 bases). The germline V and J ends were trimmed by 1 base and 3 bases, with 19 bases remaining between them. The CDR3 sequence is 17 residues long. The germline V gene has CDR1 SGDLS and CDR2 YYNGEE. As DNA, the CDR3 is TGTGCCAGCAGCGTAAGTCCAGGGGAAAGTTCGGAAGAGACCCAGTACTTC. Translating it yields CASSVSPGESSEETQYF.